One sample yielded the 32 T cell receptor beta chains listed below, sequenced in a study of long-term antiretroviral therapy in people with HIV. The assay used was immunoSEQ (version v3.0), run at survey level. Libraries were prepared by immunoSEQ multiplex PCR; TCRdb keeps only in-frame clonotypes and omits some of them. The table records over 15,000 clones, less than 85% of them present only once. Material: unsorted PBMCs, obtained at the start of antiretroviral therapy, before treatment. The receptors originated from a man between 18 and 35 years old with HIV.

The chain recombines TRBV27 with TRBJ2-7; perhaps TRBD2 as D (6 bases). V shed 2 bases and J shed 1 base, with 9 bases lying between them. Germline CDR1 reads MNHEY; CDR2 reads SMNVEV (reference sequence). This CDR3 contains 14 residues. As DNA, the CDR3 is TGTGCCAGCAGTTTAGGTCGGGGGTCCTACGAGCAGTACTTC. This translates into CASSLGRGSYEQYF.

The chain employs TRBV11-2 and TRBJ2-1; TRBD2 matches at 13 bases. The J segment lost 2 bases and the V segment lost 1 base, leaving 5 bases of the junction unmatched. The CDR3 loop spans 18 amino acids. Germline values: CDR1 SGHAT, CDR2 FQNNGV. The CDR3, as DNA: TGTGCCAGCAGCTTAGGTGGACTAGCGGGAGCCGCCTACAATGAGCAGTTCTTC. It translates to CASSLGGLAGAAYNEQFF. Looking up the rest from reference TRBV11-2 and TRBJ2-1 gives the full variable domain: EAGVAQSPRYKIIEKRQSVAFWCNPISGHATLYWYQQILGQGPKLLIQFQNNGVVDDSQLPKDRFSAERLKGVDSTLKIQPAKLEDSAVYLCASSLGGLAGAAYNEQFFGPGTRLTVL.

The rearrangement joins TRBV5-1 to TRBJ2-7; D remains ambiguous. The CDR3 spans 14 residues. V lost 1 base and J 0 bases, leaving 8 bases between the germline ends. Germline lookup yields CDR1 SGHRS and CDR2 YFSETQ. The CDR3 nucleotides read TGCGCCAGCAGCTTGAATGCGATCTCCTACGAGCAGTACTTC. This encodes CASSLNAISYEQYF.

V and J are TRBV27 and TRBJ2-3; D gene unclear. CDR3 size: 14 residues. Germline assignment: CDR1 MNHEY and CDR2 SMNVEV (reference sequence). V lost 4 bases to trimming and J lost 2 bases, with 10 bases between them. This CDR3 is CASSYDSSTDTQYF. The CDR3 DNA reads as TGTGCCAGCAGTTATGACTCCTCCACAGATACGCAGTATTTT.

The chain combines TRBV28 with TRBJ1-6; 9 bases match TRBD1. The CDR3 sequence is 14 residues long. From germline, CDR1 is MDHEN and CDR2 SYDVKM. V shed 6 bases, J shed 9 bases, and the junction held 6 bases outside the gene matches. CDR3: CASSAPGQGSPLHF. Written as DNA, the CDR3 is TGTGCCAGCAGCGCCCCGGGACAGGGTTCACCCCTCCACTTT.

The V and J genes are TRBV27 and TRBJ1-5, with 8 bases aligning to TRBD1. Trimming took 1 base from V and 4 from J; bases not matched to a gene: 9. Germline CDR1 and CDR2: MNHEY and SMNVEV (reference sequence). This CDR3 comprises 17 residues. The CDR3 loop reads CASSLFIGDRRNQPQHF. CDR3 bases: TGTGCCAGCAGTTTATTTATTGGGGACAGGAGAAATCAGCCCCAGCATTTT.

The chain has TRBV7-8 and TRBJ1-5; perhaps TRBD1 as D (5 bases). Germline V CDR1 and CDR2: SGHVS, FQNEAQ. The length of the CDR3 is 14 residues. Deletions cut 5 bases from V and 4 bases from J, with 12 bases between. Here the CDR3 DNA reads TGTGCCAGCAGCGTTATATCAGGGAATCAGCCCCAGCATTTT. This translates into CASSVISGNQPQHF.

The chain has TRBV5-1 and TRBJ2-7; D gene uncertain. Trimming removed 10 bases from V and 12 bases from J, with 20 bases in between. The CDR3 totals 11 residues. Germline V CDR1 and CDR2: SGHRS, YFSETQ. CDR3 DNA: TGCGCCTCAAAATTGGGCGGAAATTCGTACTTC. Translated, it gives CASKLGGNSYF.

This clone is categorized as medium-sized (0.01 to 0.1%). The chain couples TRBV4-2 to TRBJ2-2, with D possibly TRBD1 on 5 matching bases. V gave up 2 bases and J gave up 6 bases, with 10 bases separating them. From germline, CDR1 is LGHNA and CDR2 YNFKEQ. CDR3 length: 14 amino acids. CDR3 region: CASSQRGVPGELFF. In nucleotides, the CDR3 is TGTGCCAGCAGCCAAAGGGGCGTCCCCGGGGAGCTGTTTTTT.

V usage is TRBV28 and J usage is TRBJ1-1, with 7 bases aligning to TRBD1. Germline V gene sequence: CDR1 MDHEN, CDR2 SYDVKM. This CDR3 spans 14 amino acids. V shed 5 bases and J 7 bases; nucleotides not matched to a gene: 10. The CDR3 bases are TGTGCCAGCAGTCCTTGGACAGGCCGCCATGAAGCTTTCTTT. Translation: CASSPWTGRHEAFF.

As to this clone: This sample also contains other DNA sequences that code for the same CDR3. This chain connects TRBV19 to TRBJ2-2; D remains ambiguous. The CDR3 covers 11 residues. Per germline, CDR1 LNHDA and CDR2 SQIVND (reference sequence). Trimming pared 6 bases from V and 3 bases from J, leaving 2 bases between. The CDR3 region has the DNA TGTGCCAGTAGCTACACCGGGGAGCTGTTTTTT. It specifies CASSYTGELFF.

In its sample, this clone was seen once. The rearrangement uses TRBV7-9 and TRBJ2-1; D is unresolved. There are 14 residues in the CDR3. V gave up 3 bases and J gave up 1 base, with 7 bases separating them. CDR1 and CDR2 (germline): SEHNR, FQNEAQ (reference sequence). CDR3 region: CASSFPRSYNEQFF. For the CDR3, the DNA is TGTGCCAGCAGCTTTCCTAGATCCTACAATGAGCAGTTCTTC.

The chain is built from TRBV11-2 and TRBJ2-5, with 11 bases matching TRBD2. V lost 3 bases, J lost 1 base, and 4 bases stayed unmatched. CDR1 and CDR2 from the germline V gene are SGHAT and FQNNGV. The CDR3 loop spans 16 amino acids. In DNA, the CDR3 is TGTGCCAGCAGCTTGGGGCTAGCGGGAGGCCAAGAGACCCAGTACTTC. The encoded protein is CASSLGLAGGQETQYF.

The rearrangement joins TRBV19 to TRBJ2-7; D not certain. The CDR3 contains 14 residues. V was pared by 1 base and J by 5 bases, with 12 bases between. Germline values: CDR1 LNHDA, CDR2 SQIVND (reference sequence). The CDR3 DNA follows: TGTGCCAGTAGTATAGGGCACCCACTGCACGAGCAGTACTTC. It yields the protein CASSIGHPLHEQYF.

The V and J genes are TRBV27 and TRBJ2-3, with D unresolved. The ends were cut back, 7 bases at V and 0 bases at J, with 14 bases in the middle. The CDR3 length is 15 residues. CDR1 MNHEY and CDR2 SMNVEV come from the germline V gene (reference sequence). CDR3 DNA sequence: TGTGCCAGCACCAGCTGGGCCTCTAGCACAGATACGCAGTATTTT. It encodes CASTSWASSTDTQYF.

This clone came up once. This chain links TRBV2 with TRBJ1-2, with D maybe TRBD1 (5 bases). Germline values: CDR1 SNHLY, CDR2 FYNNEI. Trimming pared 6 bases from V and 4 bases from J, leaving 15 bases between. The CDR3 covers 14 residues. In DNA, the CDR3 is TGTGCCAGCAGGGAGGGGAGCAGTGGCTATGGCTACACCTTC. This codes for CASREGSSGYGYTF.

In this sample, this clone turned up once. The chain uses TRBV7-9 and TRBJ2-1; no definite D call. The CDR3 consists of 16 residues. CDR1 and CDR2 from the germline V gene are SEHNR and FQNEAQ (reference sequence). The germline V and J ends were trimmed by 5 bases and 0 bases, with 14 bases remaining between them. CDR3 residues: CASSPPGLSSYNEQFF. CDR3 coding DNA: TGTGCCAGCAGCCCCCCGGGCCTAAGCTCCTACAATGAGCAGTTCTTC. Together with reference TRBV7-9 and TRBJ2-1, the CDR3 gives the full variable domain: DTGVSQNPRHKITKRGQNVTFRCDPISEHNRLYWYRQTLGQGPEFLTYFQNEAQLEKSRLLSDRFSAERPKGSFSTLEIQRTEQGDSAMYLCASSPPGLSSYNEQFFGPGTRLTVL.

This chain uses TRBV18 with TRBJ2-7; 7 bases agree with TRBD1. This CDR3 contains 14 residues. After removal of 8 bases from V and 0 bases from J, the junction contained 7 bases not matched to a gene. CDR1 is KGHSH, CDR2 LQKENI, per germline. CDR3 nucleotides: TGTGCCAGCCGCCGGGCAGGGGGCTCCTACGAGCAGTACTTC. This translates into CASRRAGGSYEQYF.

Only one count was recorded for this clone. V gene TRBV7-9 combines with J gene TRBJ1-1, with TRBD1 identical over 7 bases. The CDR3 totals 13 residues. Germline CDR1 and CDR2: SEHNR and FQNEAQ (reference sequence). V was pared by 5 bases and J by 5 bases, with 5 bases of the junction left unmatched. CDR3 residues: CASSAGGRTEAFF. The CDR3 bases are TGTGCCAGCAGCGCAGGGGGTAGGACTGAAGCTTTCTTT.

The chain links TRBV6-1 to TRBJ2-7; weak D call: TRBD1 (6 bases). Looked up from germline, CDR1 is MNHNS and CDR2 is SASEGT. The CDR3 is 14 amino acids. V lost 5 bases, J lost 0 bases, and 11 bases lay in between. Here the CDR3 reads CASSRTVLSYEQYF. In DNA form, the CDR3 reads TGTGCCAGCAGTAGGACAGTTCTCTCCTACGAGCAGTACTTC.

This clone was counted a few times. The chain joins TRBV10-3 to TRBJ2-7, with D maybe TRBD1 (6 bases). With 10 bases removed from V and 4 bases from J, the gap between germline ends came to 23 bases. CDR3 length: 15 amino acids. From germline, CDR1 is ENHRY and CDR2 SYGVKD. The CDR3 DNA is TGTGCCACTGGTCTCGGAGAGGGGGTAGGGTACGAGCAGTACTTC. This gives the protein CATGLGEGVGYEQYF.

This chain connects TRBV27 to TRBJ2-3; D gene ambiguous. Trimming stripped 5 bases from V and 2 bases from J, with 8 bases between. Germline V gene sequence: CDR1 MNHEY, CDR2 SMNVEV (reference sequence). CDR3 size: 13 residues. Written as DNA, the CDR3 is TGTGCCAGCAGTAGTCGGCACACAGATACGCAGTATTTT. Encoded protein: CASSSRHTDTQYF.

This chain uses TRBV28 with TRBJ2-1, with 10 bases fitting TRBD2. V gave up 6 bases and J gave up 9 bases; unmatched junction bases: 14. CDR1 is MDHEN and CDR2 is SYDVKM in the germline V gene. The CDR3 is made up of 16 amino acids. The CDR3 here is CASSAGGSGRVGEQFF. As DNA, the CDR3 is TGTGCCAGCAGCGCGGGGGGAAGCGGGAGGGTTGGTGAGCAGTTCTTC.

Here the CDR3 DNA reads TGTGCCAGCAGCCAAGAGTGGCAGGGTGATGAAAAACTGTTTTTT. This codes for CASSQEWQGDEKLFF. The rearrangement links TRBV4-2 to TRBJ1-4; possibly TRBD1 for D (5 bases). This CDR3 has 15 amino acids. From germline, CDR1 is LGHNA and CDR2 YNFKEQ. V lost 0 bases to trimming and J lost 6 bases, with 11 bases between them.

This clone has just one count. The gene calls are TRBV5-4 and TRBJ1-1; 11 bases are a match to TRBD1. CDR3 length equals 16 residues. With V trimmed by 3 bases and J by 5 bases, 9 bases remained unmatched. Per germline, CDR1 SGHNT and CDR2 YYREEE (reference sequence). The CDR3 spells CASSSGQGASWTEAFF. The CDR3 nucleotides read TGTGCCAGCAGCTCAGGACAGGGGGCATCGTGGACTGAAGCTTTCTTT. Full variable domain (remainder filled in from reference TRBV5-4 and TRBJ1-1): ETGVTQSPTHLIKTRGQQVTLRCSSQSGHNTVSWYQQALGQGPQFIFQYYREEENGRGNFPPRFSGLQFPNYSSELNVNALELDDSALYLCASSSGQGASWTEAFFGQGTRLTVV.

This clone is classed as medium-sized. The CDR3 is CASSLSPTDSNQPQHF. CDR3 in DNA: TGTGCCAGCTCGCTGAGTCCAACGGACAGTAATCAGCCCCAGCATTTT. V gene TRBV18 combines with J gene TRBJ1-5; D is possibly TRBD1 (6 bases). CDR3 size: 16 residues. Trimming cost V 6 bases and J 4 bases, with 19 bases left between them. Germline CDR1 and CDR2: KGHSH and LQKENI.

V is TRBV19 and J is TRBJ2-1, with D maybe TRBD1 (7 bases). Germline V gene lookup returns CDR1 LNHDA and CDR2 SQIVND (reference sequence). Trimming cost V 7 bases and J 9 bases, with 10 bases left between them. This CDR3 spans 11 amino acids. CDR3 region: CASTQGGEQFF. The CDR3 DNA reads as TGTGCCAGTACCCAGGGGGGTGAGCAGTTCTTC.

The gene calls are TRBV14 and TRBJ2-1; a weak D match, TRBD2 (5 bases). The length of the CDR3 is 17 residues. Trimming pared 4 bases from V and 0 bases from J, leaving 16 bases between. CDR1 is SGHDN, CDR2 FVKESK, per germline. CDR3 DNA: TGTGCCAGCAGCCCACTGGCCGCTACTAGCTCCTACAATGAGCAGTTCTTC. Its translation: CASSPLAATSSYNEQFF.

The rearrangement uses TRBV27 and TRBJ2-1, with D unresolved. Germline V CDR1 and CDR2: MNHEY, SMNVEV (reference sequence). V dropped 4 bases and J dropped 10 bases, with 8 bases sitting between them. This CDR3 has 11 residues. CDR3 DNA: TGTGCCAGCAGTTCCATAGGGGAGCAGTTCTTC. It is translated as CASSSIGEQFF.

The CDR3 region is CASSETIPSLRANYGYTF. Written as DNA, the CDR3 is TGTGCCAGCAGCGAAACGATTCCCTCCCTTAGGGCTAACTATGGCTACACCTTC. The gene calls are TRBV6-1 and TRBJ1-2; D unclear. This CDR3 has 18 residues. Germline V gene data show CDR1 as MNHNS and CDR2 as SASEGT. V gave up 6 bases and J gave up 0 bases, with 23 bases separating them.

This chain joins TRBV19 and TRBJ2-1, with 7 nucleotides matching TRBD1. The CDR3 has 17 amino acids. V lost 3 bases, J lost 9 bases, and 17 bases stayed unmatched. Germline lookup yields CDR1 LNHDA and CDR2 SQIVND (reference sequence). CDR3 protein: CASSIGGQSFFIGEQFF. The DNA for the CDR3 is TGTGCCAGTAGTATTGGGGGACAGTCTTTCTTTATTGGTGAGCAGTTCTTC.

CDR3 sequence: CASSPPGTEAFF. In DNA, the CDR3 is TGTGCCAGCAGCCCCCCGGGGACTGAAGCTTTCTTT. The chain recombines TRBV7-9 with TRBJ1-1, with D hard to call. This CDR3 spans 12 amino acids. V dropped 5 bases and J dropped 5 bases, with 9 bases sitting between them. The germline CDR1 and CDR2 sequences are SEHNR and FQNEAQ (reference sequence).